These 2 T cell receptor beta chains were sequenced from one sample in a study of T-cell reconstitution after alpha-beta-depleted transplantation in children. Molecular barcoding with unique molecular identifiers was used for the TCRbeta library. TCRdb re-called the PCR reads with MiXCR, one entry per CDR3 protein. The sample lists roughly 500,000 distinct CDR3 sequences, roughly a tenth occurring once. The starting material was PBMCs, obtained before TCRalphabeta/CD19-depleted stem cell transplant. The receptors come from a child aged 2-9 years with inherited bone marrow failure, due to receive a stem cell transplant.

The chain uses TRBV6-2 or TRBV6-3 and TRBJ1-1; no firm D call. The CDR3 totals 13 residues. Trimming pared 8 bases from V and 5 bases from J, leaving 15 bases between. Germline V gene sequence: CDR1 MNHEY, CDR2 SVGEGT. The CDR3 loop is CASGEWEATEAFF. In DNA, the CDR3 is TGTGCCAGCGGGGAATGGGAGGCGACTGAAGCTTTCTTT.

The V and J genes are TRBV9 and TRBJ2-1; 9 nucleotides agree with TRBD2. This CDR3 comprises 18 residues. The ends lost 2 bases at V and 6 bases at J; junction bases unmatched: 15. The germline V gene encodes CDR1 SGDLS and CDR2 YYNGEE. The CDR3 sequence: CASSVGTRSGRSGNEQFF. The CDR3 nucleotides read TGTGCCAGCAGCGTGGGTACGAGGAGCGGGAGGTCAGGCAATGAGCAGTTCTTC.